This T cell receptor beta chain was profiled in a study of blood T cell repertoires in COVID-19. Looking at the study overall: Samples representing acute and convalescent COVID-19 were sourced from the United States, Italy and Spain. Nucleic acid was either cDNA or gDNA, and it came from T cells, B-cell-depleted T cells, or PBMCs.

Authors' analysis steps: Estimation of nucleated cell counts relied on the amplification of reference gene primers. Here immunoSEQ multiplex PCR was the method, and the copy in TCRdb shows in-frame clones only, minus some. Clonal size and the V and J genes are those of that table, whereas D and trimming came from the DNA. The repertoire holds more than 95,000 clones, with approximately 87% as singletons. Germline V gene data show CDR1 as WSHSY and CDR2 as SAAADI. With 3 bases clipped from V and 7 bases from J, the junction kept 11 bases outside the gene matches. CDR3 length: 15 residues. This clone was observed a few times.

The chain uses TRBV10-2 and TRBJ1-2; 7 positions agree with TRBD1. The receptor was derived from a man aged 25 to 40 with acute or convalescent COVID-19. Sample: peripheral blood. CDR3 loop: CASSDSQGILGGYTF. CDR3 bases: TGCGCCAGCAGTGATTCACAGGGGATATTGGGTGGCTACACCTTC.